The entry that follows covers one TCR beta chain sequence. This entry comes from a study of monozygotic twins with inflammatory bowel disease. This CDR3 comprises 14 residues. Germline CDR1 reads MDHEN; CDR2 reads SYDVKM. After re-calling the 5' RACE reads, TCRdb lists one entry per CDR3 protein, DNA absent. The sample data list just over 300,000 distinct CDR3 sequences. This TCR derives from a human donor with ulcerative colitis or Crohn's disease, or a healthy co-twin of an affected twin (not recorded which). Sequenced: blood. The chain links TRBV28 to TRBJ2-5; there is no DNA to check the TCRdb D call of TRBD1. The CDR3 protein is CASKHEQGQETQYF.